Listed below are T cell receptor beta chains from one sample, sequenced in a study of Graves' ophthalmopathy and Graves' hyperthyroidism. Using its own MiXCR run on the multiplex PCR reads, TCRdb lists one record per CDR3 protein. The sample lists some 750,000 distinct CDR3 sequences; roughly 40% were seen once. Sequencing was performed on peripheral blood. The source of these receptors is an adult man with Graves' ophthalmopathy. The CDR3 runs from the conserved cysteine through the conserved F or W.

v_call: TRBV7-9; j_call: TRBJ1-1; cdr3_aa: CASSLGAVGTEAFF
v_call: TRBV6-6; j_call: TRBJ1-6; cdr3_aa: CASSYSDRGSPLHF
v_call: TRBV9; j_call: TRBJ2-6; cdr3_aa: CASSVVDRGRVGANVLTF
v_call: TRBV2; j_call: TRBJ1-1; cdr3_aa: CASIGTGF
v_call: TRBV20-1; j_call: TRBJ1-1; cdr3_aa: CSASQGLVEAFF
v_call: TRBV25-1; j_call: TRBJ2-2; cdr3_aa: CASRRDKNTGELFF
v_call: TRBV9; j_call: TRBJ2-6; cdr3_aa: CASTRVRASGANVLTF
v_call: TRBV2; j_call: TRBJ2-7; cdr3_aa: CASSDPGLYEQYF
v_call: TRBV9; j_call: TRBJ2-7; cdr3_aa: CASSSQGVGAYEQYF
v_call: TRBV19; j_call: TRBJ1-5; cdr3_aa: CASIGQGNQPQHF
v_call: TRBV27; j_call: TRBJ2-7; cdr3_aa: CASRRGSRGAYEQYF
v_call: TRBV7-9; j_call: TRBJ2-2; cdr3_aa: CASSVALARPEDTGELFF
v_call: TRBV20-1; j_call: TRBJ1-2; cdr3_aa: CRYSRSYGYTF
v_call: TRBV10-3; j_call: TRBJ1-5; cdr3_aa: CAISLSRNQPQHF
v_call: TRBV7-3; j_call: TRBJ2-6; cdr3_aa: CASSLSVLAGSGANVLTF
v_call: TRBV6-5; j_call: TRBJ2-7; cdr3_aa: CASTNPPREQYF
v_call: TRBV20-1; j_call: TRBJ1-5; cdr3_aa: CSASTVSDSNQPQHF
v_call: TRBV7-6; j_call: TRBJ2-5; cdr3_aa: CASSLVGSGQTQYF
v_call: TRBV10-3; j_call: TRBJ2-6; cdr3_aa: CASSPGQGGSGANVLTF
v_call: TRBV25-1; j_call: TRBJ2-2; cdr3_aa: CASSPGTGFGELFF
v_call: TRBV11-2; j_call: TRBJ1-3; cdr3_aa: CASSLGGRSGNTIYF
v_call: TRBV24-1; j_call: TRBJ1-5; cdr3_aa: CASSYGTGNNQPQHF
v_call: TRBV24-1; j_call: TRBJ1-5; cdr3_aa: CASSEVGQTDQPQHF
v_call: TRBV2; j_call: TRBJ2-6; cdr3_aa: CASSGDRGFTGANVLTF
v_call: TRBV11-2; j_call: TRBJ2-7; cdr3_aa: CASSSFPQGADYEQYF
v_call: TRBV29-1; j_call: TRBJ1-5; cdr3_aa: CSLKVGQPQHF
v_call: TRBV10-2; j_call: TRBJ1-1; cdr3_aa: CASSGEDRVHTEAFF
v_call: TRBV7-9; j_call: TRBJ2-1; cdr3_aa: CASNSGYNEQFF
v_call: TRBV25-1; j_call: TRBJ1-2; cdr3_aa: CASSGQALLYGYTF
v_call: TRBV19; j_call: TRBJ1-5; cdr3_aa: CATQERGPLLGNQPQHF
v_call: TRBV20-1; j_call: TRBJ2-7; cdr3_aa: CSAGGFGTIYEQYF
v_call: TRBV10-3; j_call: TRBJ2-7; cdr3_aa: CAISKLGRGTGGDEQYF
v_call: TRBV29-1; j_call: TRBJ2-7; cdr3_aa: CSAAGTGSSYEQYF
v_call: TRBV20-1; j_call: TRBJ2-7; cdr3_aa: CSARDWLAGAANEQYF
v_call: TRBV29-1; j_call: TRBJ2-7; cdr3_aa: CSVGRAGEQYF
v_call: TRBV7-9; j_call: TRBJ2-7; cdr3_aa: CASSERQVPYEQYF
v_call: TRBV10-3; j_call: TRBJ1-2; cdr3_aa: CASSLTGARGYTF
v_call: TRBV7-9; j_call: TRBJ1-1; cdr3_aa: CASSFNMNTEAFF
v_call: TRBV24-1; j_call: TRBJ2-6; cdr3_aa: CASSYSKGAGANVLTF
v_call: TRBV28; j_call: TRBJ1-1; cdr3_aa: CASNIRKAEAFF
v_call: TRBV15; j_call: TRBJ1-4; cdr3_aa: CATKLGGNEKLFF
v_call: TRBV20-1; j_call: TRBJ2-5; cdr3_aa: CSARGASGETQYF
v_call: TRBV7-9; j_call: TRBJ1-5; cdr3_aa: CASSLDRGLNQPQHF
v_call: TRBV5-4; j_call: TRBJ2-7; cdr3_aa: CASSYSPLGGPGEQYF
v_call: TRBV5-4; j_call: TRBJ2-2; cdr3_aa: CASSRDGSNTGELFF
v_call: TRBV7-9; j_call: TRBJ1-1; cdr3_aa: CASSQDSWGYRSAFF
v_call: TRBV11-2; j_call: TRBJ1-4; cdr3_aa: CASSPGLALFF
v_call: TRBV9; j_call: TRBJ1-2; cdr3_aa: CASSGTGGTDGYTF
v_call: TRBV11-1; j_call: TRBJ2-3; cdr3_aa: CASSLEQGADTQYF
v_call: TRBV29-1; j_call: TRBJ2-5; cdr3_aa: CSVVGLAGGRETQYF
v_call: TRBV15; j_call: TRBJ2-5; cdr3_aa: CATGSRTSETQYF
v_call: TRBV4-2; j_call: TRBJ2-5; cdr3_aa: CASSQAGTRRETQYF